Each of the 13 T cell receptor beta chains below was sequenced from the same sample in a study of cytomegalovirus exposure and HLA in healthy donors. Some clones are missing from TCRdb's copy, which holds only in-frame ones; the method was immunoSEQ multiplex PCR. Of about 160,000 clones listed, approximately 88% are singletons. Material: PBMCs. Source of these receptors: a man younger than 40 in good health and CMV-seropositive.

The chain combines TRBV10-2 with TRBJ2-7, with D possibly TRBD2 on 5 matching bases. V dropped 3 bases and J dropped 4 bases, with 10 bases sitting between them. The CDR3 covers 13 residues. Germline-derived CDR1 and CDR2 are WSHSY and SAAADI. CDR3 protein: CASSDPSMYEQYF. The CDR3 DNA reads as TGCGCCAGCAGTGATCCTAGCATGTACGAGCAGTACTTC.

This chain connects TRBV5-1 to TRBJ1-4, with 7 bases that match TRBD1. Trimming cost V 3 bases and J 8 bases; bases outside gene matches: 10. Germline CDR1 and CDR2: SGHRS and YFSETQ. The CDR3 is 15 residues long. The CDR3 sequence: CASSWGGQVSEKLFF. The CDR3 DNA reads as TGCGCCAGCAGCTGGGGAGGACAGGTGTCGGAAAAACTGTTTTTT.

This sequence joins TRBV28 and TRBJ2-7, with D maybe TRBD2 (6 bases). Germline V gene lookup returns CDR1 MDHEN and CDR2 SYDVKM. The CDR3 contains 15 residues. Trimming took off 2 bases at V and 7 bases at J, with 18 bases between the two ends. CDR3 sequence reads: CASSLASVGLLEQYF. DNA of the CDR3: TGTGCCAGCAGTTTAGCCTCCGTGGGACTGTTAGAGCAGTACTTC.

This chain connects TRBV2 to TRBJ1-2; 9 bases are shared with TRBD1. This CDR3 region has 16 residues. V lost 1 base, J lost 8 bases, and 11 bases stayed unmatched. CDR1 SNHLY and CDR2 FYNNEI come from the germline V gene. CDR3 in amino acids: CASSEVLRDRAVGYTF. CDR3 nucleotide sequence: TGTGCCAGCAGTGAAGTGCTCCGGGACAGGGCTGTCGGCTACACCTTC.

This rearrangement joins TRBV5-1 to TRBJ2-3, with D tentatively TRBD2 (6 bases). Trimming took off 0 bases at V and 4 bases at J, with 9 bases between the two ends. Germline lookup yields CDR1 SGHRS and CDR2 YFSETQ. This CDR3 has 14 amino acids. The CDR3 protein is CASSLAGVSDTQYF. The DNA for the CDR3 is TGCGCCAGCAGCTTGGCGGGGGTCTCAGATACGCAGTATTTT.

The chain uses TRBV6-1 and TRBJ1-1, with D hard to call. The CDR3 loop spans 15 amino acids. Looked up from germline, CDR1 is MNHNS and CDR2 is SASEGT. Trimming shortened V by 7 bases and J by 0 bases, and 15 bases separated the two germline ends. CDR3 bases: TGTGCCAGCACCCCTCTGGCGGTCATGAACACTGAAGCTTTCTTT. Encoded protein: CASTPLAVMNTEAFF.

The chain combines TRBV7-2 with TRBJ2-7, with a possible D match to TRBD1 (6 bases). V lost 5 bases and J 6 bases, leaving 11 bases between the germline ends. Germline assignment: CDR1 SGHTA and CDR2 FQGNSA. CDR3 length equals 12 residues. CDR3: CASSPVRGEQYF. In DNA, the CDR3 is TGTGCCAGCAGCCCGGTCAGGGGCGAGCAGTACTTC.

V usage is TRBV15 and J usage is TRBJ2-5, with D perhaps TRBD1 (6 bases). The CDR3 extends over 15 amino acids. Germline values: CDR1 LNHNV, CDR2 YYDKDF (reference sequence). The ends were cut back, 3 bases at V and 1 base at J, with 12 bases in the middle. CDR3 nucleotides: TGTGCCACCAGCAGTTCTCCGGACAGCCAAGAGACCCAGTACTTC. This translates into CATSSSPDSQETQYF.

The CDR3 nucleotides read TGTGCCAGCAAACTCACGTTCCCTAATGAAAAACTGTTTTTT. Amino acid sequence: CASKLTFPNEKLFF. This chain connects TRBV6-6 to TRBJ1-4; D unclear. The V gene's germline CDR1 is MNHNY and CDR2 SVGAGI (reference sequence). With 7 bases removed from V and 3 bases from J, the gap between germline ends came to 12 bases. The CDR3 contains 14 residues.

V is TRBV7-2 and J is TRBJ2-7, with TRBD2 identical over 10 bases. Losses at the gene ends were 0 bases for V and 0 bases for J; bases not matched to a gene: 8. CDR1 and CDR2 from the germline V gene are SGHTA and FQGNSA. CDR3 length: 18 amino acids. The CDR3 DNA reads TGTGCCAGCAGCTTAGCGGCTAGCGGGAGATCAAGCTCCTACGAGCAGTACTTC. This codes for CASSLAASGRSSSYEQYF.

The rearrangement joins TRBV7-9 to TRBJ2-1; D is possibly TRBD2 (5 bases). With 5 bases removed from V and 12 bases from J, the gap between germline ends came to 14 bases. This CDR3 spans 12 amino acids. Germline CDR1 reads SEHNR; CDR2 reads FQNEAQ (reference sequence). CDR3 protein: CASSPSVRGQFF. CDR3 coding DNA: TGTGCCAGCAGCCCGTCGGTCCGGGGGCAGTTCTTC.

This chain uses TRBV10-3 with TRBJ2-7; D is possibly TRBD2 (6 bases). Trimming pared 6 bases from V and 2 bases from J, leaving 14 bases between. This CDR3 has 14 residues. Germline V lookup: CDR1 ENHRY, CDR2 SYGVKD. The CDR3 nucleotides read TGTGCCATCAGCCCGCGGGACTCAGCCTACGAGCAGTACTTC. It specifies CAISPRDSAYEQYF.

This clone was seen once. The chain carries TRBV7-6 and TRBJ2-5; weak D call: TRBD2 (6 bases). The CDR3 covers 15 residues. Germline assignment: CDR1 SGHVS and CDR2 FNYEAQ. The ends were cut back, 2 bases at V and 5 bases at J, with 15 bases in the middle. The DNA of the CDR3 is TGTGCCAGCAGCTTAAGTGCGACTAGTCGGGAGACCCAGTACTTC. This sequence encodes CASSLSATSRETQYF. Full variable domain (remainder filled in from reference TRBV7-6 and TRBJ2-5): GAGVSQSPRYKVTKRGQDVALRCDPISGHVSLYWYRQALGQGPEFLTYFNYEAQQDKSGLPNDRFSAERPEGSISTLTIQRTEQRDSAMYRCASSLSATSRETQYFGPGTRLLVL.